This T cell receptor beta chain stems from a study of response to subunit inactivated influenza vaccine (dated by TCRdb to 2017 to 2018). In terms of the full investigation: Deep quantitative profiling of the T cell receptor repertoire was used in the study to follow responses to a trivalent subunit inactivated influenza vaccine. The paper's findings and limits, for the study overall: It was suggested by the authors that each seasonal influenza vaccination may recruit only a limited number of new T cells.

CDR1 and CDR2 were assigned from the germline V gene as SGHDT and YYEEEE. Trimmed from V: 0 bases; trimmed from J: 5 bases; junction bases lacking a gene match: 3. The CDR3 sequence holds 14 residues, the cysteine and phenylalanine included. Only the CDR3 portion is preserved as DNA: 42 bases, with reading frame beginning at the first base. This clonotype was recorded at least ten times. Its cognate antigen has yet to be identified. Per-nucleotide qualities are absent, and no much larger clonotype sits a single base away. The library relied on RT-PCR. For sequencing, an Illumina HiSeq 2500 was employed. TCRdb reworked the public reads: Q25 trimming with fastp, MiXCR clone assembly, productive beta chains retained. Entries are consolidated by CDR3 protein sequence, retaining the most common genes and DNA. The sample yields some 600,000 distinct CDR3 sequences; 14% were counted once. The ten most abundant clones make up 7.6% of the sample.

The chain links TRBV5-6 with TRBJ1-2; 8 central bases correspond to TRBD1. The receptor was isolated from a man aged 50-59 years who received an inactivated influenza vaccine. Donor details come from another sample of the same person, matched by shared clones. Here the sequenced sample was PBMCs from blood, taken 14 to 15 days before vaccination. The CDR3 reads as follows: CASSLADRAYGYTF. In nucleotide form, the sequence is TGTGCCAGCAGCTTGGCGGACAGGGCGTATGGCTACACCTTC. The entire variable domain, with the stretches around the CDR3 drawn from the reference TRBV5-6 and TRBJ1-2 proteins, is DAGVTQSPTHLIKTRGQQVTLRCSPKSGHDTVSWYQQALGQGPQFIFQYYEEEERQRGNFPDRFSGHQFPNYSSELNVNALLLGDSALYLCASSLADRAYGYTFGSGTRLTVV.